The clone carrying this T cell receptor (beta chain) has a single count. The junction had 7 bases not matched to a gene; V was cut back by 4 bases and J by 7 bases. The germline V gene has CDR1 MGHDK and CDR2 SYGVNS. The CDR3 has 16 residues. The data derive from a study of blood T cell repertoires in COVID-19. Study summary: The analysed material was cDNA or gDNA that came from T cells, B-cell-depleted T cells, or PBMCs.

TCRdb keeps only in-frame clones here, not all; method: immunoSEQ multiplex PCR. The sample gives about 300,000 clones, over 70% of which show up once; around 1.2% is in the top ten. The material sequenced was peripheral blood. V is TRBV25-1 and J is TRBJ1-6, with TRBD1 matching 10 bases. The origin of this receptor is a woman in her forties or fifties with acute or convalescent COVID-19. The CDR3 region is CASSAQWDRGNSPLHF. CDR3 nucleotides: TGTGCCAGCAGTGCGCAGTGGGACAGGGGAAATTCACCCCTCCACTTT. Variable domain in full (rest from reference TRBV25-1 and TRBJ1-6): EADIYQTPRYLVIGTGKKITLECSQTMGHDKMYWYQQDPGMELHLIHYSYGVNSTEKGDLSSESTVSRIRTEHFPLTLESARPSHTSQYLCASSAQWDRGNSPLHFGNGTRLTVT.